This entry lists 27 T cell receptor beta chains sequenced from one sample in a study of blood T cell repertoires in COVID-19. TCRdb's copy holds only in-frame clones and misses some; the assay was immunoSEQ multiplex PCR. The sample has roughly 40,000 clones, around 77% seen once. Source material: peripheral blood. These receptors all stem from a woman of 80 years or more with acute or convalescent COVID-19.

The chain combines TRBV7-6 with TRBJ2-1, with D tentatively TRBD2 (5 bases). The CDR3 is 17 amino acids. Germline CDR1 reads SGHVS; CDR2 reads FNYEAQ. V dropped 3 bases and J dropped 1 base, with 16 bases sitting between them. CDR3 loop: CASSLDSYRYSYNEQFF. The DNA of the CDR3 is TGTGCCAGCAGCTTGGACTCCTACCGCTATTCCTACAATGAGCAGTTCTTC.

The sample holds a few counts of this clone. V and J are TRBV4-1 and TRBJ1-1; TRBD1 matches 12 bases. The CDR3 contains 15 residues. Trimming at V came to 3 bases and at J to 3 bases, leaving 2 bases not matched to a gene. CDR1 is MGHRA, CDR2 YSYEKL, per germline. Here the CDR3 reads CASSQGQGAYTEAFF. The CDR3 DNA follows: TGCGCCAGCAGCCAGGGACAGGGGGCTTACACTGAAGCTTTCTTT.

This clone was detected a few times. The gene calls are TRBV6-2 or TRBV6-3 and TRBJ1-5, with 10 positions matching TRBD1. The V segment lost 5 bases and the J segment 3 bases; nucleotides outside the gene matches: 7. The CDR3 length is 16 residues. Germline V gene sequence: CDR1 MNHEY, CDR2 SVGEGT. The CDR3 DNA reads TGTGCCAGCAGTACCAGGACAGGGGGAATCAATCAGCCCCAGCATTTT. It is translated as CASSTRTGGINQPQHF.

CDR3 nucleotide sequence: TGTGCCACCACCGGACAGAGATCCAATGAGCAGTTCTTC. This sequence encodes CATTGQRSNEQFF. The gene calls are TRBV7-2 and TRBJ2-1, with a tentative D call TRBD1 (6 bases). Trimming stripped 10 bases from V and 6 bases from J, with 16 bases between. Germline assignment: CDR1 SGHTA and CDR2 FQGNSA. The CDR3 length is 13 residues.

By share, this clone counts as medium-sized (0.01 to 0.1%). The V and J genes are TRBV18 and TRBJ1-5; D possibly corresponds to TRBD1 (6 bases). The germline gives CDR1 KGHSH, CDR2 LQKENI. The CDR3 spans 15 residues. Trimming left V 2 bases short and J 7 bases short, with 15 bases between. CDR3 amino acids: CASSPGTGTTQPQHF. The CDR3 region has the DNA TGTGCCAGCTCACCAGGAACAGGGACGACGCAGCCCCAGCATTTT.

V usage is TRBV9 and J usage is TRBJ2-1, with TRBD2 matching 11 bases. There are 16 residues in the CDR3. Per germline, CDR1 SGDLS and CDR2 YYNGEE. V gave up 4 bases and J gave up 7 bases; unmatched junction bases: 10. CDR3 protein: CASSFELAGDRNEQFF. The CDR3 coding sequence is TGTGCCAGCAGCTTCGAACTAGCGGGAGATAGAAATGAGCAGTTCTTC.

This clone was seen a single time. The chain has TRBV7-7 and TRBJ2-7; D may be TRBD1 (6 bases). CDR3 size: 14 residues. Trimming pared 5 bases from V and 6 bases from J, leaving 17 bases between. Germline values: CDR1 SSHAT, CDR2 FNYEAQ (reference sequence). Here the CDR3 reads CASSPEGHGGEQYF. The CDR3 nucleotides read TGTGCCAGCAGCCCTGAGGGACATGGCGGCGAGCAGTACTTC.

This clone has a handful of counts. The chain links TRBV19 to TRBJ1-3; maybe TRBD1 (6 bases). This CDR3 region has 14 residues. Germline V gene sequence: CDR1 LNHDA, CDR2 SQIVND (reference sequence). Trimming took off 2 bases at V and 4 bases at J, with 9 bases between the two ends. The CDR3 region has the DNA TGTGCCAGTAGTATACAGGGGACAGGAAACACCATATATTTT. It is translated as CASSIQGTGNTIYF.

The chain joins TRBV4-1 to TRBJ2-3; D perhaps matches TRBD1 (5 bases). Per germline, CDR1 MGHRA and CDR2 YSYEKL. Between the trimmed V and J ends, which lost 4 bases and 0 bases, there was a span of 11 bases. The CDR3 loop spans 15 amino acids. CDR3 DNA: TGCGCCAGCAGCCCCTGGACATCTAGCACAGATACGCAGTATTTT. This translates into CASSPWTSSTDTQYF.

The count of this clone is one. This chain uses TRBV5-6 with TRBJ2-7; 9 bases fit TRBD2. Trimming cost V 2 bases and J 2 bases; bases outside gene matches: 8. Per germline, CDR1 SGHDT and CDR2 YYEEEE. The CDR3 covers 16 residues. CDR3 amino acids: CASSLGASGATYEQYF. CDR3 sequence (DNA): TGTGCCAGCAGCTTAGGGGCTAGCGGGGCCACCTACGAGCAGTACTTC.

V gene TRBV13 combines with J gene TRBJ2-3; 8 bases are a match to TRBD2. V lost 5 bases, J lost 5 bases, and 9 bases stayed unmatched. The CDR3 totals 15 residues. Germline V lookup: CDR1 PRHDT, CDR2 FYEKMQ (reference sequence). The CDR3 sequence: CASSPGGGSVDTQYF. CDR3 in DNA: TGTGCCAGCAGCCCGGGAGGGGGATCGGTAGATACGCAGTATTTT.

Note on this clone: In the same sample, other DNA sequences code for this CDR3. The chain combines TRBV12-3 or TRBV12-4 with TRBJ2-7, with 8 bases that match TRBD1. CDR3 length: 13 amino acids. Trimming took 5 bases from V and 2 from J; bases not matched to a gene: 2. The CDR3 here is CASSLQGAYEQYF. DNA of the CDR3: TGTGCCAGCAGTCTACAGGGGGCCTACGAGCAGTACTTC.

The chain is built from TRBV6-5 and TRBJ1-2, with D unclear. The CDR3 has 15 amino acids. Germline-derived CDR1 and CDR2 are MNHEY and SVGAGI. V dropped 0 bases and J dropped 6 bases, with 14 bases sitting between them. CDR3: CASSYSSSAGHGYTF. The CDR3 nucleotides read TGTGCCAGCAGTTACTCGAGCTCCGCAGGCCATGGCTACACCTTC.

Only one count was recorded for this clone. The chain joins TRBV7-8 to TRBJ1-3, with a weak D call TRBD1 (6 bases). This CDR3 comprises 17 residues. The V gene lost 2 bases and the J gene lost 0 bases, with 14 bases spanning the gap. Germline CDR1 is SGHVS and CDR2 is FQNEAQ. The CDR3: CASSLSSTGPSGNTIYF. The CDR3 DNA is TGTGCCAGCAGCTTAAGTTCCACAGGGCCCTCTGGAAACACCATATATTTT.

The sample holds a few counts of this clone. The rearrangement uses TRBV10-3 and TRBJ2-2; D may be TRBD1 (6 bases). The CDR3 has 14 amino acids. CDR1 is ENHRY and CDR2 is SYGVKD in the germline V gene. The V gene lost 7 bases and the J gene lost 1 base, with 10 bases spanning the gap. CDR3 residues: CAIKGTMNTGELFF. CDR3 bases: TGTGCCATCAAAGGGACAATGAACACCGGGGAGCTGTTTTTT.

This chain links TRBV18 with TRBJ1-2, with 9 bases matching TRBD1. CDR3 size: 13 residues. V was clipped by 1 base and J by 6 bases; unmatched bases: 0. Germline V gene data show CDR1 as KGHSH and CDR2 as LQKENI. CDR3 in amino acids: CASSPRDRDGYTF. DNA for the CDR3: TGTGCCAGCTCACCACGGGACAGGGATGGCTACACCTTC.

The genes are TRBV19 and TRBJ2-5; 14 bases line up with TRBD2. Trimming cost V 7 bases and J 5 bases; bases outside gene matches: 6. Per the germline V gene, CDR1 is LNHDA and CDR2 is SQIVND (reference sequence). CDR3 length equals 15 residues. CDR3: CASNLGLAGDETQYF. In nucleotides, the CDR3 is TGTGCCAGTAACCTGGGACTAGCGGGAGATGAGACCCAGTACTTC.

The CDR3 coding sequence is TGTGCCACCACCGGGACTCAGTACAATGAGCAGTTCTTC. This sequence encodes CATTGTQYNEQFF. The J gene is TRBJ2-1, the V gene TRBV6-5; D is possibly TRBD2 (6 bases). Trimming pared 10 bases from V and 4 bases from J, leaving 14 bases between. The CDR3 consists of 13 residues. CDR1 is MNHEY and CDR2 is SVGAGI in the germline V gene.

The rearrangement joins TRBV25-1 to TRBJ2-6; 8 nucleotides agree with TRBD1. The germline V gene encodes CDR1 MGHDK and CDR2 SYGVNS. This CDR3 comprises 18 residues. The V and J ends lost 2 bases and 2 bases, in that order; junction bases with no gene match: 8. CDR3 DNA: TGTGCCAGCAGTGAAGGGTGGACAGGGTCAACTGGGGCCAACGTCCTGACTTTC. Protein sequence: CASSEGWTGSTGANVLTF.

CDR3 bases: TGTGCCAGCAGCTATGGGACAGGGGGCCAAGAGACCCAGTACTTC. It codes for CASSYGTGGQETQYF. The chain recombines TRBV11-2 with TRBJ2-5; 11 bases are shared with TRBD1. The CDR3 runs 15 residues. Trimming removed 4 bases from V and 1 base from J; junction bases left unmatched: 2. CDR1 and CDR2 (germline): SGHAT, FQNNGV.

The gene calls are TRBV7-9 and TRBJ2-1, with 7 bases identical to TRBD2. The CDR3 loop spans 17 amino acids. V lost 2 bases and J lost 6; bases outside the gene matches: 13. Germline lookup yields CDR1 SEHNR and CDR2 FQNEAQ (reference sequence). The CDR3 loop reads CASSLLRGGSWANEQFF. CDR3 DNA: TGTGCCAGCAGCTTATTGAGGGGCGGGAGTTGGGCCAATGAGCAGTTCTTC.

This chain links TRBV5-5 with TRBJ2-1; 7 nucleotides match TRBD1. V dropped 0 bases and J dropped 15; count of bases not matched to a gene: 9. The CDR3 is 13 residues long. CDR1 and CDR2 (germline): SGHKS, YYEKEE (reference sequence). CDR3 region: CASSLDPRTGRFF. The CDR3 nucleotides read TGTGCCAGCAGCTTGGATCCCAGGACAGGACGGTTCTTC.

The CDR3, as DNA: TGCAGTGCTATAAGGGGGGACAGTCATTTT. It translates to CSAIRGDSHF. V gene TRBV20-1 combines with J gene TRBJ1-5; 7 bases match TRBD1. V trimming: 4 bases; J trimming: 16 bases; junction bases outside the gene matches: 7. This CDR3 is 10 amino acids long. Looked up from germline, CDR1 is DFQATT and CDR2 is SNEGSKA (reference sequence).

The V gene is TRBV29-1, the J gene TRBJ2-3; 8 bases are shared with TRBD2. Germline V gene sequence: CDR1 SQVTM, CDR2 ANQGSEA. This CDR3 contains 12 residues. CDR3 nucleotides: TGCGGCGCCCGGGGGGGATCAGATACGCAGTATTTT. Its protein is CGARGGSDTQYF.

The chain is built from TRBV10-1 and TRBJ2-1; 7 nucleotides agree with TRBD2. CDR3 length equals 12 residues. CDR1 and CDR2 (germline): WNHNN, SYGVQD (reference sequence). V shed 6 bases and J 9 bases; nucleotides not matched to a gene: 5. CDR3 in amino acids: CASSSGLGEQFF. CDR3 coding DNA: TGCGCCAGCAGCTCTGGACTAGGTGAGCAGTTCTTC.

In this sample, this clone turned up a few times. CDR3 sequence reads: CASSLQGNSNQPQHF. Written as DNA, the CDR3 is TGCGCCAGCAGCCTACAGGGTAACAGCAATCAGCCCCAGCATTTT. The rearrangement uses TRBV4-1 and TRBJ1-5, with D possibly being TRBD1 (6 bases). Between the trimmed V and J ends, which lost 4 bases and 1 base, there was a span of 11 bases. This CDR3 spans 15 amino acids. In germline, CDR1 is MGHRA, CDR2 YSYEKL.

This clone showed up just a few times. The chain has TRBV6-5 and TRBJ1-2; 8 bases line up with TRBD1. The junction had 7 bases not matched to a gene; V was cut back by 5 bases and J by 8 bases. CDR3 length equals 13 residues. Germline V gives CDR1 MNHEY, CDR2 SVGAGI. The CDR3 DNA follows: TGTGCCAGCAGTCGCGGACAGGGAAAAGGCTACACCTTC. It specifies CASSRGQGKGYTF.